The next 30 T cell receptor beta chains were all read from a single sample in a study of spatial heterogeneity in lung cancer. TCRdb called the 5' RACE reads again in MiXCR, with one record for every CDR3 protein. In the table there are some 96,000 distinct CDR3 sequences, roughly 4.5% of which are singletons. Time point noted: sample taken at primary tumor resection. Which antigens these TCRs recognize remains unknown. Study conclusions and caveats: How many expanded intratumoral alpha and beta TCRs were present tracked the tumor mutation count, which was a count of nonsynonymous mutations.

Sequences were derived from lung tumor tissue, sampled at surgery. Receptors originate from a male donor with early-stage non-small cell lung cancer.

A note on this clonotype: This may stem from a read error, because a much larger clone lies one nucleotide away. The CDR3 sequence: CASSYDRILHF. In nucleotides, the CDR3 is TGTGCCAGCAGTTACGATCGAATCCTCCACTTT. J is TRBJ1-6 and V is TRBV6-6, with D hard to call. The CDR3 totals 11 residues. Deletions cut 2 bases from V and 15 bases from J, with 8 bases between. The germline V gene encodes CDR1 MNHNY and CDR2 SVGAGI (reference sequence).

This clonotype was seen only a few times. The chain recombines TRBV28 with TRBJ2-7; D not resolved. The CDR3 sequence is 12 residues long. The V end lost 10 bases, the J end lost 5 bases, and 15 bases lay between the germline ends. The germline CDR1 and CDR2 sequences are MDHEN and SYDVKM. CDR3 loop: CATETPSNEQYF. Here the CDR3 DNA reads TGTGCCACCGAAACCCCCTCGAACGAGCAGTACTTC. The full variable domain, rest sourced from reference TRBV28 and TRBJ2-7, is DVKVTQSSRYLVKRTGEKVFLECVQDMDHENMFWYRQDPGLGLRLIYFSYDVKMKEKGDIPEGYSVSREKKERFSLILESASTNQTSMYLCATETPSNEQYFGPGTRLTVT.

In this sample, this clonotype turned up a few times. The chain recombines TRBV4-1 with TRBJ2-1; 10 positions match TRBD2. The junction had 12 bases not matched to a gene; V was cut back by 1 base and J by 15 bases. This CDR3 region has 15 residues. From germline, CDR1 is MGHRA and CDR2 YSYEKL. The CDR3 loop is CASSQVGTLAGARFF. The CDR3 DNA follows: TGCGCCAGCAGCCAAGTCGGGACCCTAGCGGGAGCGAGGTTCTTC.

At least ten counts were recorded for this clonotype. This chain links TRBV6-1 with TRBJ2-7, with D unresolved. There are 12 residues in the CDR3. CDR1 and CDR2 from the germline V gene are MNHNS and SASEGT. Trimming stripped 2 bases from V and 2 bases from J, with 4 bases between. CDR3 in amino acids: CASSETTYEQYF. In DNA form, the CDR3 reads TGTGCCAGCAGTGAAACAACCTACGAGCAGTACTTC.

This sequence joins TRBV5-5 and TRBJ1-1; D gene ambiguous. The ends were cut back, 0 bases at V and 1 base at J, with 4 bases in the middle. The V gene's germline CDR1 is SGHKS and CDR2 YYEKEE (reference sequence). CDR3 size: 13 residues. This chain's CDR3 is CASSLAWNTEAFF. CDR3 bases: TGTGCCAGCAGCTTGGCCTGGAACACTGAAGCTTTCTTT.

The gene calls are TRBV28 and TRBJ2-7; D possibly corresponds to TRBD2 (6 bases). In germline, CDR1 is MDHEN, CDR2 SYDVKM. Trimming pared 4 bases from V and 4 bases from J, leaving 17 bases between. CDR3 length: 15 amino acids. CDR3 in amino acids: CASSSDLTGEYEQYF. CDR3 bases: TGTGCCAGCAGTTCCGACCTTACGGGAGAATACGAGCAGTACTTC. Together with reference TRBV28 and TRBJ2-7, the CDR3 gives the full variable domain: DVKVTQSSRYLVKRTGEKVFLECVQDMDHENMFWYRQDPGLGLRLIYFSYDVKMKEKGDIPEGYSVSREKKERFSLILESASTNQTSMYLCASSSDLTGEYEQYFGPGTRLTVT.

This clonotype has at least ten counts. The chain recombines TRBV28 with TRBJ2-5; weak D call: TRBD2 (5 bases). There are 14 residues in the CDR3. V shed 5 bases and J shed 2 bases, with 12 bases lying between them. Germline CDR1 and CDR2: MDHEN and SYDVKM. The CDR3 region has the DNA TGTGCCAGCAGTCGTCGACTACCTCAAGAGACCCAGTACTTC. Protein sequence: CASSRRLPQETQYF.

The sample holds many counts of this clonotype. V usage is TRBV5-6 and J usage is TRBJ1-3; D call uncertain. The germline V gene has CDR1 SGHDT and CDR2 YYEEEE. V gave up 3 bases and J gave up 4 bases, with 5 bases separating them. The length of the CDR3 is 12 residues. The CDR3 nucleotides are TGTGCCAGCAGCTGGCAGGGAAACACCATATATTTT. Its protein product is CASSWQGNTIYF.

The chain joins TRBV20-1 to TRBJ2-4; D is perhaps TRBD1 (5 bases). The germline gives CDR1 DFQATT, CDR2 SNEGSKA (reference sequence). The CDR3 covers 15 residues. Trimming took off 3 bases at V and 0 bases at J, with 12 bases between the two ends. The CDR3, as DNA: TGCAGTGCTAGGCAGGGTTTGGGAGCCAAAAACATTCAGTACTTC. This encodes CSARQGLGAKNIQYF.

This clonotype was counted ten times or more. J is TRBJ1-2 and V is TRBV6-6; no clear D. The V end was cut by 7 bases, the J end by 3 bases, with 18 bases between. Germline CDR1 is MNHNY and CDR2 is SVGAGI (reference sequence). This CDR3 spans 15 amino acids. The CDR3 here is CASTTPREIYYGYTF. The CDR3 region has the DNA TGTGCCAGCACTACCCCCCGCGAGATCTACTATGGCTACACCTTC.

V and J are TRBV7-2 and TRBJ2-3; D unresolved. The CDR3 is 13 amino acids. Looked up from germline, CDR1 is SGHTA and CDR2 is FQGNSA. The V end lost 1 base, the J end lost 7 bases, and 9 bases lay between the germline ends. CDR3 protein: CASSLVGPNTQYF. CDR3 bases: TGTGCCAGCAGCTTAGTAGGTCCAAATACGCAGTATTTT.

This clonotype was counted many times. This chain connects TRBV4-1 to TRBJ1-1; possible D gene TRBD1, 5 bases. CDR3 size: 13 residues. V lost 4 bases, J lost 5 bases, and 11 bases lay in between. In germline, CDR1 is MGHRA, CDR2 YSYEKL. CDR3 sequence: CASSPQGATEAFF. CDR3 bases: TGCGCCAGCAGCCCCCAGGGAGCTACTGAAGCTTTCTTT.

The table lists this clonotype with many counts. A junction boundary mismatches the germline segment, possibly from a read error. J is TRBJ2-4 and V is TRBV14; 7 positions agree with TRBD2. Germline V lookup: CDR1 SGHDN, CDR2 FVKESK. The length of the CDR3 is 13 residues. The CDR3 spells CASSQGGKSIQYF. The CDR3 DNA reads TGTGCCAGCAGCCAGGGGGGGAAAAGCATTCAGTACTTC.

This clonotype was detected only a few times. The gene calls are TRBV29-1 and TRBJ1-1, with D possibly being TRBD1 (5 bases). V was trimmed by 3 bases and J by 0 bases, leaving 8 bases between them. The CDR3 loop spans 13 amino acids. Germline CDR1 is SQVTM and CDR2 is ANQGSEA. The CDR3 protein is CSVDGGMNTEAFF. In DNA form, the CDR3 reads TGCAGCGTTGATGGGGGTATGAACACTGAAGCTTTCTTT.

This clonotype was counted a few times. The chain carries TRBV5-1 and TRBJ2-5; possibly TRBD2 for D (6 bases). The V gene lost 7 bases and the J gene lost 5 bases, with 21 bases spanning the gap. This CDR3 spans 15 amino acids. Germline V CDR1 and CDR2: SGHRS, YFSETQ. The CDR3 DNA reads TGCGCCAGCCGGGACGGCGGGGAGAGCGGGGAGACCCAGTACTTC. Translating it yields CASRDGGESGETQYF.

Only a few counts were recorded for this clonotype. This chain connects TRBV7-9 to TRBJ1-1; D ambiguous. From germline, CDR1 is SEHNR and CDR2 FQNEAQ (reference sequence). The CDR3 is 13 residues long. V was clipped by 1 base and J by 1 base, with 4 bases between them. CDR3 nucleotide sequence: TGTGCCAGCAGCTTAGAGGGGAACACTGAAGCTTTCTTT. This encodes CASSLEGNTEAFF.

This clonotype came up many times. The V call is TRBV6-1, the J call TRBJ2-3; 10 nucleotides line up with TRBD2. V gave up 6 bases and J gave up 2 bases; unmatched junction bases: 14. The length of the CDR3 is 18 residues. Germline values: CDR1 MNHNS, CDR2 SASEGT. The CDR3 DNA sequence: TGTGCCAGCAGCGCCCGAACCTCTAGCGGGAGTCCCACAGATACGCAGTATTTT. Translated, it gives CASSARTSSGSPTDTQYF.

This clonotype came up a few times. V usage is TRBV7-3 and J usage is TRBJ2-5; 8 nucleotides line up with TRBD1. This CDR3 contains 16 residues. Trimming at V came to 1 base and at J to 5 bases, leaving 9 bases not matched to a gene. Germline values: CDR1 SGHTA, CDR2 FQGTGA. CDR3 protein: CASSLMSGGVFETQYF. CDR3 DNA sequence: TGTGCCAGCAGCTTAATGTCAGGGGGCGTTTTTGAGACCCAGTACTTC.

This clonotype was recorded many times. This chain connects TRBV5-5 to TRBJ2-7; 7 nucleotides match TRBD2. Germline CDR1 and CDR2: SGHKS and YYEKEE (reference sequence). The ends lost 4 bases at V and 0 bases at J; junction bases unmatched: 7. This CDR3 has 15 residues. CDR3 nucleotides: TGTGCCAGCAGCCCCCTCGGGAGGAGCTCCTACGAGCAGTACTTC. Protein product: CASSPLGRSSYEQYF.

This clonotype was detected only a few times. V is TRBV20-1 and J is TRBJ2-7; 11 bases align to TRBD2. Germline V gene lookup returns CDR1 DFQATT and CDR2 SNEGSKA (reference sequence). CDR3 length: 17 residues. The V segment lost 3 bases and the J segment 6 bases; nucleotides outside the gene matches: 16. The CDR3 bases are TGCAGTGCTAGGACCCCCGGGGGTATAGCGGGAGGGCCCGAGCAGTACTTC. It encodes CSARTPGGIAGGPEQYF.

This clonotype showed up just a few times. The genes are TRBV6-2 or TRBV6-3 and TRBJ2-3, with D tentatively TRBD1 (6 bases). Germline V CDR1 and CDR2: MNHEY, SVGEGT. Trimming took 5 bases from V and 6 from J, leaving 9 bases between them. This CDR3 has 12 amino acids. As DNA, the CDR3 is TGTGCCAGCAGTCTTCAGGGGGATACGCAGTATTTT. It translates to CASSLQGDTQYF.

The sample holds one count of this clonotype. A single base separates this from a much larger clone, so it may be a read error. The genes are TRBV27 and TRBJ1-5; the match to TRBD1 covers 7 bases. Germline CDR1 MNHEY, CDR2 SMNVEV (reference sequence). Unmatched junction bases numbered 15, after V lost 5 bases and J lost 8 bases. The CDR3 loop spans 16 amino acids. The CDR3 region is CASSPHPTGSDEPQHF. The CDR3 nucleotides are TGTGCCAGCAGTCCACACCCGACAGGGAGTGATGAGCCCCAGCATTTT.

The sample holds many counts of this clonotype. V and J are TRBV10-3 and TRBJ2-5; 7 positions agree with TRBD1. The germline gives CDR1 ENHRY, CDR2 SYGVKD. V gave up 2 bases and J gave up 6 bases; unmatched junction bases: 6. CDR3 length equals 14 residues. DNA for the CDR3: TGTGCCATCAGTGAGGACGACAGGGAACAGACCCAGTACTTC. The encoded protein is CAISEDDREQTQYF.

The V and J genes are TRBV6-1 and TRBJ2-6; 9 bases agree with TRBD2. The CDR3 extends over 17 amino acids. Germline loops: CDR1 MNHNS, CDR2 SASEGT. Trimming removed 6 bases from V and 2 bases from J; junction bases left unmatched: 8. CDR3 nucleotide sequence: TGTGCCAGCAGGAGGGAGGCGGGAGGGGCTGGGGCCAACGTCCTGACTTTC. It yields the protein CASRREAGGAGANVLTF.

The chain recombines TRBV15 with TRBJ2-5; D is ambiguous. The CDR3 covers 14 residues. In germline, CDR1 is LNHNV, CDR2 YYDKDF (reference sequence). V lost 0 bases and J lost 5, with 10 bases in between. CDR3 DNA: TGTGCCACCAGCAGAGATCTGGGCGGCGAGACCCAGTACTTC. Translation: CATSRDLGGETQYF.

The chain links TRBV5-1 to TRBJ2-3; a weak D match, TRBD1 (5 bases). CDR1 and CDR2 from the germline V gene are SGHRS and YFSETQ. The CDR3 covers 14 residues. Trimming took off 3 bases at V and 3 bases at J, with 11 bases between the two ends. CDR3 DNA: TGCGCCAGCAGCTCGCAGGGTAGGACAGATACGCAGTATTTT. Its protein is CASSSQGRTDTQYF.

At least ten counts were recorded for this clonotype. This chain connects TRBV7-2 to TRBJ2-3; D call uncertain. The V and J ends lost 3 bases and 4 bases respectively, with 2 bases between them. This CDR3 is built from 11 residues. Looked up from germline, CDR1 is SGHTA and CDR2 is FQGNSA. The CDR3 bases are TGTGCCAGCAGCTTTTCAGATACGCAGTATTTT. Its protein product is CASSFSDTQYF.

This clonotype was seen at least ten times. The chain joins TRBV4-2 to TRBJ2-7; the match to TRBD2 covers 10 bases. V gave up 0 bases and J gave up 5 bases; unmatched junction bases: 7. Germline-derived CDR1 and CDR2 are LGHNA and YNFKEQ. CDR3 length: 16 amino acids. The CDR3 reads CASSQDELAGRNEQYF. CDR3 sequence (DNA): TGTGCCAGCAGCCAAGATGAACTAGCGGGACGGAACGAGCAGTACTTC.

This clonotype was seen many times. This chain joins TRBV6-5 and TRBJ2-7; D might be TRBD2 (6 bases). V was cut by 4 bases and J by 6 bases, with 16 bases left in between. This CDR3 contains 14 residues. Per germline, CDR1 MNHEY and CDR2 SVGAGI. The CDR3 spells CASSSGTGGREQYF. In DNA, the CDR3 is TGTGCCAGCAGTTCCGGGACCGGGGGACGCGAGCAGTACTTC.

There are a few counts of this clonotype. V and J are TRBV20-1 and TRBJ2-3; 10 bases fit TRBD2. Germline values: CDR1 DFQATT, CDR2 SNEGSKA (reference sequence). Trimming removed 4 bases from V and 3 bases from J; junction bases left unmatched: 7. The CDR3 sequence is 15 residues long. The CDR3 loop reads CSATYSGRLTDTQYF. The CDR3 nucleotides are TGCAGTGCTACTTATAGCGGGAGGTTGACAGATACGCAGTATTTT.